This entry lists 24 T cell receptor beta chains sequenced from one sample in a study of a mutant IDH1 vaccine in newly diagnosed glioma. The time point here: baseline, week 1 (first vaccination visit). Treatment specified: pre-vaccination baseline after standard-of-care therapy. The repertoire was sequenced with immunoSEQ multiplex PCR; TCRdb's copy has only in-frame clones and lacks some. The data contain just under 95,000 clones, 83% of them singletons. The sequences come from PBMCs, collected from a glioma patient treated with radiotherapy, temozolomide or both. The receptors shown here come from a woman between 50 and 59 years old with glioma.

The chain has TRBV29-1 and TRBJ1-2, with TRBD1 identical over 7 bases. The V gene end was trimmed by 2 bases and the J gene end by 11 bases; junction bases not matched to a gene: 8. The CDR3 totals 12 residues. CDR1 and CDR2 from the germline V gene are SQVTM and ANQGSEA. The CDR3 bases are TGCAGCGTTGAATTTTCGACAGGGAAGTACACCTTC. Encoded protein: CSVEFSTGKYTF.

J is TRBJ2-7 and V is TRBV5-1, with D perhaps TRBD2 (6 bases). The CDR3 consists of 14 residues. CDR1 SGHRS and CDR2 YFSETQ come from the germline V gene. With 4 bases removed from V and 7 bases from J, the gap between germline ends came to 18 bases. The CDR3 bases are TGCGCCAGCAGCGACCCTGGGGGGTCCGAGGAGCAGTACTTC. Translated, it gives CASSDPGGSEEQYF.

The J gene is TRBJ1-2, the V gene TRBV6-5, with a weak D call TRBD1 (5 bases). CDR1 MNHEY and CDR2 SVGAGI come from the germline V gene. Trimming removed 3 bases at V and 4 bases at J, with 18 bases between. This CDR3 comprises 16 residues. The CDR3 spells CASSYSQGKGGYGYTF. Here the CDR3 DNA reads TGTGCCAGCAGTTATTCTCAGGGAAAAGGTGGCTATGGCTACACCTTC.

The chain recombines TRBV9 with TRBJ2-7; D remains ambiguous. The CDR3 runs to 14 residues. CDR1 is SGDLS and CDR2 is YYNGEE in the germline V gene. The V end lost 4 bases, the J end lost 6 bases, and 17 bases lay between the germline ends. The CDR3 DNA sequence: TGTGCCAGCAGCCTGAATCGGATGGCCCCCGAGCAGTACTTC. Translated: CASSLNRMAPEQYF.

This clone appeared once. The chain couples TRBV7-3 to TRBJ2-2; 14 bases map to TRBD2. CDR1 and CDR2 from the germline V gene are SGHTA and FQGTGA. The ends lost 3 bases at V and 0 bases at J; junction bases unmatched: 9. The CDR3 runs to 20 residues. The CDR3 loop reads CASSLIPGLAGVSNTGELFF. The CDR3 DNA is TGTGCCAGCAGCTTGATTCCGGGACTAGCGGGGGTTTCGAACACCGGGGAGCTGTTTTTT. The full variable domain, completed using reference TRBV7-3 and TRBJ2-2, is GAGVSQTPSNKVTEKGKYVELRCDPISGHTALYWYRQSLGQGPEFLIYFQGTGAADDSGLPNDRFFAVRPEGSVSTLKIQRTERGDSAVYLCASSLIPGLAGVSNTGELFFGEGSRLTVL.

The chain uses TRBV7-2 and TRBJ2-5; possible D gene TRBD1, 6 bases. Deletions cut 1 base from V and 5 bases from J, with 14 bases between. The CDR3 runs to 15 residues. From germline, CDR1 is SGHTA and CDR2 FQGNSA. The CDR3 DNA follows: TGTGCCAGCAGCTTAGAGGGCAGGGGTCGGGAGACCCAGTACTTC. Its translation is CASSLEGRGRETQYF.

J is TRBJ1-2 and V is TRBV5-4; possibly TRBD1 for D (6 bases). The V end was cut by 4 bases, the J end by 5 bases, with 18 bases between. The CDR3 sequence is 15 residues long. Germline V gene sequence: CDR1 SGHNT, CDR2 YYREEE (reference sequence). In DNA form, the CDR3 reads TGTGCCAGCAGCCACTTTACCGGGACAAGTTATGGCTACACCTTC. Its translation is CASSHFTGTSYGYTF.

The rearrangement joins TRBV6-5 to TRBJ2-5; 7 positions match TRBD1. Unmatched junction bases numbered 10, after V lost 2 bases and J lost 4 bases. There are 16 residues in the CDR3. In germline, CDR1 is MNHEY, CDR2 SVGAGI. CDR3 coding DNA: TGTGCCAGCAGTTACGCCGGCGGAGCAGGGGGAGAGACCCAGTACTTC. This codes for CASSYAGGAGGETQYF.

This CDR3 is CASSYRSGGRVADTQYF. CDR3 DNA sequence: TGTGCCAGCAGCTACCGGAGCGGAGGCAGGGTGGCAGATACGCAGTATTTT. V gene TRBV9 combines with J gene TRBJ2-3; D is possibly TRBD1 or TRBD2 (5 bases each). V dropped 4 bases and J dropped 4 bases, with 22 bases sitting between them. The CDR3 has 17 amino acids. The germline gives CDR1 SGDLS, CDR2 YYNGEE. The whole variable domain, filled in from reference TRBV9 and TRBJ2-3, reads DSGVTQTPKHLITATGQRVTLRCSPRSGDLSVYWYQQSLDQGLQFLIQYYNGEERAKGNILERFSAQQFPDLHSELNLSSLELGDSALYFCASSYRSGGRVADTQYFGPGTRLTVL.

The chain couples TRBV5-6 to TRBJ1-6; D call uncertain. Trimming left V 4 bases short and J 5 bases short, with 16 bases between. Per the germline V gene, CDR1 is SGHDT and CDR2 is YYEEEE. The CDR3 spans 16 residues. CDR3 nucleotides: TGTGCCAGCAGCCCCTCCTGGGTGGGTAATAATTCACCCCTCCACTTT. Its protein is CASSPSWVGNNSPLHF.

The gene calls are TRBV2 and TRBJ1-1; 7 bases fit TRBD1. This CDR3 contains 14 residues. In germline, CDR1 is SNHLY, CDR2 FYNNEI. The V and J ends lost 6 bases and 4 bases, in that order; junction bases with no gene match: 8. The CDR3 sequence is CASRETGVGTEAFF. CDR3 bases: TGTGCCAGCAGGGAAACAGGGGTGGGCACTGAAGCTTTCTTT.

A word on this clone: Other DNA sequences from this sample encode an identical CDR3 as well. This chain joins TRBV5-1 and TRBJ2-5; 7 bases are a match to TRBD1. V lost 3 bases to trimming and J lost 2 bases; unmatched junction nucleotides: 4. Germline assignment: CDR1 SGHRS and CDR2 YFSETQ. The CDR3 extends over 14 amino acids. The CDR3, as DNA: TGCGCCAGCAGCTCCGGGACAGTACAAGAGACCCAGTACTTC. This encodes CASSSGTVQETQYF.

The chain employs TRBV18 and TRBJ2-7; TRBD1 might be the D (5 bases). Deletions cut 1 base from V and 4 bases from J, with 8 bases between. CDR1 is KGHSH and CDR2 is LQKENI in the germline V gene. The CDR3 extends over 13 amino acids. In nucleotides, the CDR3 is TGTGCCAGCTCACCACGGCAGGGTTACGAGCAGTACTTC. Amino acid sequence: CASSPRQGYEQYF.

The chain has TRBV7-8 and TRBJ2-2; TRBD1 might be the D (5 bases). The germline V and J ends were trimmed by 3 bases and 4 bases, with 15 bases remaining between them. Germline V lookup: CDR1 SGHVS, CDR2 FQNEAQ. CDR3 length: 16 amino acids. This chain's CDR3 is CASSFLGRAGTGELFF. The CDR3, as DNA: TGTGCCAGCAGCTTTTTGGGCAGGGCAGGCACCGGGGAGCTGTTTTTT.

Comments on this clone: The conserved final phenylalanine or tryptophan is absent from the CDR3, which likely points to a read error. It is unclear where the CDR3 begins or ends on the DNA, so no DNA is shown, and the CDR3 is as TCRdb lists it. The chain combines TRBV12-1 with TRBJ1-6. TRBV12-1 is flagged as a pseudogene. Termini included, the CDR3 measures 11 amino acids. This CDR3 is CASSLSGTESL.

The rearrangement uses TRBV10-3 and TRBJ1-4, with a weak D call TRBD1 (5 bases). There are 15 residues in the CDR3. V lost 2 bases and J lost 0, with 7 bases in between. CDR1 is ENHRY and CDR2 is SYGVKD in the germline V gene. CDR3 sequence: CAISEGTATNEKLFF. The CDR3 DNA reads TGTGCCATCAGTGAGGGGACTGCAACTAATGAAAAACTGTTTTTT.

The chain recombines TRBV11-2 with TRBJ1-6; the D is unclear. Germline V lookup: CDR1 SGHAT, CDR2 FQNNGV. This CDR3 spans 11 amino acids. Trimming shortened V by 1 base and J by 17 bases, and 9 bases separated the two germline ends. The chain's CDR3 is CASSLGEPVHF. The DNA for the CDR3 is TGTGCCAGCAGCTTAGGGGAGCCCGTCCACTTT.

The rearrangement joins TRBV4-2 to TRBJ2-3; TRBD2 agrees at 8 bases. V lost 3 bases, J lost 0 bases, and 5 bases stayed unmatched. Germline V gene lookup returns CDR1 LGHNA and CDR2 YNFKEQ. CDR3 length: 16 residues. CDR3 DNA sequence: TGTGCCAGCAGCCAGGCCCGGGGGGGGAGCACAGATACGCAGTATTTT. Protein product: CASSQARGGSTDTQYF.

The chain links TRBV19 to TRBJ2-3, with TRBD2 identical over 7 bases. There are 14 residues in the CDR3. The germline V gene encodes CDR1 LNHDA and CDR2 SQIVND (reference sequence). The CDR3 DNA sequence: TGTGGGACTAGGAGCCCCCCGAACACAGATACGCAGTATTTT. Its protein is CGTRSPPNTDTQYF.

The CDR3 coding sequence is TGTGCCAGCAGCTTGGACAAGATGAACACTGAAGCTTTCTTT. Translation: CASSLDKMNTEAFF. The chain has TRBV5-4 and TRBJ1-1; no definite D call. Germline values: CDR1 SGHNT, CDR2 YYREEE (reference sequence). This CDR3 is 14 amino acids long. Trimming left V 0 bases short and J 0 bases short, with 6 bases between. Full variable domain (outside the CDR3, taken from reference TRBV5-4 and TRBJ1-1): ETGVTQSPTHLIKTRGQQVTLRCSSQSGHNTVSWYQQALGQGPQFIFQYYREEENGRGNFPPRFSGLQFPNYSSELNVNALELDDSALYLCASSLDKMNTEAFFGQGTRLTVV.

The chain has TRBV29-1 and TRBJ2-5; D is possibly TRBD1 (6 bases). Germline CDR1 SQVTM, CDR2 ANQGSEA. This CDR3 spans 12 amino acids. V lost 7 bases, J lost 5 bases, and 14 bases lay in between. CDR3 sequence: CSGGSGAETQYF. The CDR3 region has the DNA TGCAGCGGGGGATCAGGGGCGGAGACCCAGTACTTC.

The chain links TRBV6-1 to TRBJ1-5; D not certain. This CDR3 spans 13 amino acids. Trimming removed 6 bases at V and 7 bases at J, with 13 bases between. CDR1 is MNHNS, CDR2 SASEGT, per germline. In DNA, the CDR3 is TGTGCCAGCAGGCTCCTTCCGGGACAGCCCCAGCATTTT. Protein: CASRLLPGQPQHF.

The genes are TRBV19 and TRBJ2-6; the D is unclear. Germline CDR1 is LNHDA and CDR2 is SQIVND (reference sequence). The CDR3 consists of 15 residues. Trimming pared 5 bases from V and 1 base from J, leaving 9 bases between. The CDR3 here is CASSGQWSGANVLTF. Here the CDR3 DNA reads TGTGCCAGTAGTGGTCAGTGGTCTGGGGCCAACGTCCTGACTTTC.

The rearrangement joins TRBV6-6 to TRBJ1-5; D is uncertain. V lost 8 bases, J lost 0 bases, and 2 bases lay in between. CDR1 and CDR2 from the germline V gene are MNHNY and SVGAGI (reference sequence). The CDR3 is 11 residues long. The CDR3 is CASGSNQPQHF. CDR3 coding DNA: TGTGCCAGCGGTAGCAATCAGCCCCAGCATTTT.